This TCR beta chain stems from a study of T cells in women clearing cervical HPV infection. At the level of the study: Only a few women had HLA typing results available. Overall study results and limits: TRBV6-7 abundance was lower in cases than controls (approximately 0.1% versus 0.17%). Effector/memory and HPV-specific T cells were not isolated, and association timing is unknown.

Clones were sequenced by immunoSEQ multiplex PCR, and TCRdb holds only the in-frame ones, with some missing. The listing contains roughly 20,000 clones. On this clone: Its antigen is still unknown. The CDR3 extends 3 residues past the end of the read, so its final part is completed from the germline J gene.

Trimming shortened V by 6 bases and J by 3 bases, and 9 bases separated the two germline ends. Per germline, CDR1 SEHNR and CDR2 FQNEAQ (reference sequence). CDR3 size: 12 residues. This sequence originates from a woman aged 18-70 years with a cervical HPV16 infection that either progressed to CIN3+ or cleared (not recorded which). Source material: blood buffy coat. V and J are TRBV7-9 and TRBJ2-7; D is possibly TRBD2 (6 bases). CDR3: CASSPDYYEQYF. The sequenced part of the CDR3 DNA is TGTGCCAGCAGTCCGGACTACTACGAG.